The next 20 T cell receptor beta chains were all read from a single sample in a study of CD8 T cells in Susac syndrome. A quantity of roughly 0.5 to 1 ug RNA underwent reverse transcription using random hexamers. MiXCR, run by TCRdb on the immunoSEQ multiplex PCR reads, gives a single entry per CDR3 protein. The sample lists approximately 190,000 distinct CDR3 sequences, approximately 94% occurring once. Sequenced: CD4+ T cells from PBMCs. Source of these receptors: a human donor with Susac syndrome.

Here the CDR3 reads CASRLTATDTQYF. The DNA of the CDR3 is TGTGCCAGCAGATTGACAGCCACAGATACGCAGTATTTT. V usage is TRBV6-5 and J usage is TRBJ2-3; D is perhaps TRBD1 (5 bases). V gave up 6 bases and J gave up 2 bases, with 9 bases separating them. In germline, CDR1 is MNHEY, CDR2 SVGAGI. The CDR3 consists of 13 residues.

This clonotype appeared once. J is TRBJ1-1 and V is TRBV5-1, with a tentative D call TRBD1 (6 bases). CDR3 size: 15 residues. Trimming cost V 0 bases and J 4 bases, with 13 bases left between them. Germline-derived CDR1 and CDR2 are SGHRS and YFSETQ. The CDR3 DNA reads as TGCGCCAGCAGCTTGGATGTGGGGGCGGCCACTGAAGCTTTCTTT. Protein product: CASSLDVGAATEAFF.

The gene calls are TRBV30 and TRBJ1-5; maybe TRBD1 (6 bases). V was pared by 3 bases and J by 1 base, with 13 bases between. The CDR3 consists of 15 residues. Germline lookup yields CDR1 GTSNPN and CDR2 SVGIG (reference sequence). CDR3 bases: TGTGCCTGGAGCGGGGTAGGGGGGAGCAATCAGCCCCAGCATTTT. Translated, it gives CAWSGVGGSNQPQHF. Complete variable domain (other parts from reference TRBV30 and TRBJ1-5): SQTIHQWPATLVQPVGSPLSLECTVEGTSNPNLYWYRQAAGRGLQLLFYSVGIGQISSEVPQNLSASRPQDRQFILSSKKLLLSDSGFYLCAWSGVGGSNQPQHFGDGTRLSIL.

J is TRBJ1-3 and V is TRBV20-1; D might be TRBD1 (5 bases). Germline V gene lookup returns CDR1 DFQATT and CDR2 SNEGSKA (reference sequence). The ends were cut back, 2 bases at V and 3 bases at J, with 14 bases in the middle. The CDR3 length is 15 residues. CDR3 sequence (DNA): TGCAGTGCTAGAAGGGTCGGGACCTTTGGAAACACCATATATTTT. Protein sequence: CSARRVGTFGNTIYF.

This sequence joins TRBV9 and TRBJ2-2, with 7 bases matching TRBD1. Per germline, CDR1 SGDLS and CDR2 YYNGEE. J gave up 6 bases and V 0 bases, and 8 bases lay outside the gene matches. The CDR3 consists of 16 residues. DNA for the CDR3: TGTGCCAGCAGCGTAGATCCTAGCAGGGGGTCCGGGGAGCTGTTTTTT. This translates into CASSVDPSRGSGELFF.

The chain couples TRBV5-1 to TRBJ1-1; D call uncertain. Germline V gene data show CDR1 as SGHRS and CDR2 as YFSETQ. The V and J ends lost 4 bases and 1 base respectively, with 11 bases between them. The CDR3 is 14 residues long. For the CDR3, the DNA is TGCGCCAGCAGCGTCGGAGTAACGAACACTGAAGCTTTCTTT. It specifies CASSVGVTNTEAFF.

The chain links TRBV7-9 to TRBJ2-5; D gene unclear. The V and J ends lost 4 bases and 3 bases respectively, with 12 bases between them. Germline V CDR1 and CDR2: SEHNR, FQNEAQ (reference sequence). The CDR3 loop spans 14 amino acids. The CDR3 DNA is TGTGCCAGCAGCTATTGGAGCCCCAAAGAGACCCAGTACTTC. It specifies CASSYWSPKETQYF.

This chain connects TRBV25-1 to TRBJ2-7, with 11 bases fitting TRBD2. CDR3 length: 15 residues. J lost 1 base, V lost 3 bases, and 2 bases had no gene match. CDR1 and CDR2 (germline): MGHDK, SYGVNS. CDR3 nucleotides: TGTGCCAGCAGTGATAGCGGGGGGGCTTCCTACGAGCAGTACTTC. It translates to CASSDSGGASYEQYF.

This clonotype appeared a single time. The V and J genes are TRBV2 and TRBJ2-6; D is unresolved. V was trimmed by 6 bases and J by 1 base, leaving 7 bases between them. The CDR3 sequence is 14 residues long. Germline V gives CDR1 SNHLY, CDR2 FYNNEI. The CDR3 sequence is CASRVGSGANVLTF. CDR3 DNA sequence: TGTGCCAGCAGGGTAGGGTCTGGGGCCAACGTCCTGACTTTC.

This chain joins TRBV5-4 and TRBJ1-3, with a possible D match to TRBD1 (6 bases). With 5 bases removed from V and 2 bases from J, the gap between germline ends came to 17 bases. Per germline, CDR1 SGHNT and CDR2 YYREEE (reference sequence). The CDR3 spans 16 residues. In DNA, the CDR3 is TGTGCCAGCAGACTCGCCGGAGGGGGGACTGGAAACACCATATATTTT. Amino acid sequence: CASRLAGGGTGNTIYF.

V is TRBV7-9 and J is TRBJ2-7, with no clear D. In germline, CDR1 is SEHNR, CDR2 FQNEAQ (reference sequence). The V gene lost 4 bases and the J gene lost 4 bases, with 8 bases spanning the gap. This CDR3 is 12 amino acids long. CDR3 amino acids: CASSSTDYEQYF. DNA of the CDR3: TGTGCCAGCAGCTCAACAGATTACGAGCAGTACTTC. The entire variable domain, with the rest obtained from reference TRBV7-9 and TRBJ2-7, is as follows: DTGVSQNPRHKITKRGQNVTFRCDPISEHNRLYWYRQTLGQGPEFLTYFQNEAQLEKSRLLSDRFSAERPKGSFSTLEIQRTEQGDSAMYLCASSSTDYEQYFGPGTRLTVT.

This chain joins TRBV9 and TRBJ1-6; no firm D call. Looked up from germline, CDR1 is SGDLS and CDR2 is YYNGEE. With 7 bases removed from V and 6 bases from J, the gap between germline ends came to 14 bases. CDR3 length: 14 residues. Here the CDR3 reads CASAEGRSNSPLHF. Here the CDR3 DNA reads TGTGCCAGCGCGGAGGGTCGGTCTAATTCACCCCTCCACTTT. Filled out from reference TRBV9 and TRBJ1-6, the complete variable domain reads DSGVTQTPKHLITATGQRVTLRCSPRSGDLSVYWYQQSLDQGLQFLIQYYNGEERAKGNILERFSAQQFPDLHSELNLSSLELGDSALYFCASAEGRSNSPLHFGNGTRLTVT.

J is TRBJ2-1 and V is TRBV4-2; D uncertain. This CDR3 is 15 amino acids long. V lost 0 bases to trimming and J lost 4 bases, with 10 bases between them. Germline CDR1 is LGHNA and CDR2 is YNFKEQ. CDR3 loop: CASSQDLLDYNEQFF. The CDR3 coding sequence is TGTGCCAGCAGCCAAGATCTCCTTGATTACAATGAGCAGTTCTTC.

CDR3 sequence: CASSPWGSGGTSTDTQYF. The CDR3 DNA reads TGTGCCAGCAGCCCCTGGGGTAGCGGGGGCACTAGCACAGATACGCAGTATTTT. The J gene is TRBJ2-3, the V gene TRBV11-2; the match to TRBD2 covers 9 bases. The CDR3 is made up of 18 amino acids. V shed 5 bases and J 0 bases; nucleotides not matched to a gene: 12. Germline V gene data show CDR1 as SGHAT and CDR2 as FQNNGV.

The V call is TRBV5-1, the J call TRBJ1-2; D gene uncertain. In germline, CDR1 is SGHRS, CDR2 YFSETQ. The CDR3 sequence is 12 residues long. Trimming removed 4 bases from V and 7 bases from J, with 11 bases in between. In DNA form, the CDR3 reads TGCGCCAGCAGCGAGGGAGGTTCTGGCTACACCTTC. The encoded protein is CASSEGGSGYTF. Together with reference TRBV5-1 and TRBJ1-2, the CDR3 gives the full variable domain: KAGVTQTPRYLIKTRGQQVTLSCSPISGHRSVSWYQQTPGQGLQFLFEYFSETQRNKGNFPGRFSGRQFSNSRSEMNVSTLELGDSALYLCASSEGGSGYTFGSGTRLTVV.

V is TRBV18 and J is TRBJ2-5; the D is unclear. This CDR3 contains 14 residues. Germline CDR1 reads KGHSH; CDR2 reads LQKENI. With 0 bases removed from V and 5 bases from J, the gap between germline ends came to 10 bases. The CDR3 loop is CASSPPVSRETQYF. Here the CDR3 DNA reads TGTGCCAGCTCACCACCGGTTTCGAGGGAGACCCAGTACTTC. The full variable domain, completed using reference TRBV18 and TRBJ2-5, is NAGVMQNPRHLVRRRGQEARLRCSPMKGHSHVYWYRQLPEEGLKFMVYLQKENIIDESGMPKERFSAEFPKEGPSILRIQQVVRGDSAAYFCASSPPVSRETQYFGPGTRLLVL.

J is TRBJ1-1 and V is TRBV7-2; D is uncertain. The CDR3 contains 14 residues. The ends were cut back, 2 bases at V and 3 bases at J, with 10 bases in the middle. The germline V gene has CDR1 SGHTA and CDR2 FQGNSA. CDR3 sequence (DNA): TGTGCCAGCAGCTTATCCACTAGGGACACTGAAGCTTTCTTT. This translates into CASSLSTRDTEAFF.

The chain combines TRBV20-1 with TRBJ2-1; perhaps TRBD1 as D (6 bases). The CDR3 runs to 12 residues. With 6 bases removed from V and 5 bases from J, the gap between germline ends came to 11 bases. The germline V gene has CDR1 DFQATT and CDR2 SNEGSKA (reference sequence). The CDR3, as DNA: TGCAGTGCCACCGGACAGCACAATGAGCAGTTCTTC. Its protein is CSATGQHNEQFF.

The V call is TRBV24-1, the J call TRBJ2-1, with 10 bases lining up with TRBD2. The length of the CDR3 is 17 residues. CDR1 is KGHDR and CDR2 is SFDVKD in the germline V gene. The V gene end was trimmed by 2 bases and the J gene end by 4 bases; junction bases not matched to a gene: 7. The CDR3 is CATSDSASGGAYNEQFF. Here the CDR3 DNA reads TGTGCCACCAGTGATTCGGCAAGCGGGGGGGCATACAATGAGCAGTTCTTC.

This chain links TRBV10-3 with TRBJ2-5; 9 nucleotides align to TRBD1. The V gene's germline CDR1 is ENHRY and CDR2 SYGVKD. The V segment lost 4 bases and the J segment 4 bases; nucleotides outside the gene matches: 1. This CDR3 spans 13 amino acids. CDR3 region: CAISGTGVETQYF. CDR3 nucleotide sequence: TGTGCCATCAGTGGGACAGGGGTAGAGACCCAGTACTTC.